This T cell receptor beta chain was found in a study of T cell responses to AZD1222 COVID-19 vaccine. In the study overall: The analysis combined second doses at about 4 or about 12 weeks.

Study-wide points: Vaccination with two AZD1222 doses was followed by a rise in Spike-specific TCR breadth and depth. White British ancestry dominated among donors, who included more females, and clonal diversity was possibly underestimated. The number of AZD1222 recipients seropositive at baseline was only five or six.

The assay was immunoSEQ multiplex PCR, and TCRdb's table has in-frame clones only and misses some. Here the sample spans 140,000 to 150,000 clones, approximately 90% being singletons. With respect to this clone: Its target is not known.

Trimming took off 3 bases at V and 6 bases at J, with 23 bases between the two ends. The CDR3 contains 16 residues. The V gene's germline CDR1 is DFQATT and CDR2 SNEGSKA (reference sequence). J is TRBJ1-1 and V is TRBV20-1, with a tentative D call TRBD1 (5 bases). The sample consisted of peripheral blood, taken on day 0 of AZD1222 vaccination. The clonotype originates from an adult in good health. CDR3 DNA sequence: TGCAGTGCTAGTGTCGGCGGACTCTTCGGGGACGCTGAAGCTTTCTTT. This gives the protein CSASVGGLFGDAEAFF.